The sample holds a few counts of the clone carrying this TCR beta chain. The antigen is undetermined. This entry is derived from a study of CD8 T cells in ankylosing spondylitis. Findings of the study overall: The authors reported significant enrichment of disease-linked clones in matched ankylosing spondylitis synovial fluid. CD8+ disease-linked clones were present at relatively low frequencies in blood. In synovial fluid and blood from reactive arthritis, some motif variants were previously reported.

Trimming removed 1 base from V and 1 base from J, with 8 bases in between. The germline V gene encodes CDR1 LNHNV and CDR2 YYDKDF (reference sequence). There are 14 residues in the CDR3. Libraries for TCR beta were made by quantitative 5'-RACE with molecular barcodes. One entry per CDR3 protein, called by TCRdb with MiXCR from the 5' RACE reads. The data show about 360,000 distinct CDR3 sequences, approximately 20% seen once. Source material: blood, either unsorted or a sorted T cell fraction (not recorded which). The chain is built from TRBV15 and TRBJ2-7; possibly TRBD1 or TRBD2 for D (5 bases each). The sequence came from a male donor with ankylosing spondylitis or in good health (not recorded which). The CDR3 loop is CATSRGDRSYEQYF. The CDR3 DNA follows: TGTGCCACCAGCAGAGGGGACCGTTCCTACGAGCAGTACTTC.